Listed below are T cell receptor beta chains from one sample, sequenced in a study of identical twins' blood T cells. TCRdb analysed the 5' RACE reads with MiXCR anew, one entry per CDR3 protein. The sample records 300,000 to 450,000 distinct CDR3 sequences, approximately 30% being singletons. Source material: PBMCs. These receptors came from a woman aged 18-50 years in good health. The CDR3 runs from the conserved cysteine through the conserved F or W. D genes are given only for firm matches. For some rows the clone size is stated as once, few or many, or as a class when expanded; others skip it.

>.|TRBV18|once|TRBJ2-2
CAISPSRANTGELFF
TGTGCCATCTCACCAAGCAGGGCGAACACCGGGGAGCTGTTTTTT
>TRBD2|TRBV6-5|few|TRBJ2-1
CASSYLSSGNPPIRNEQFF
TGTGCCAGCAGTTACCTCAGTAGCGGGAATCCCCCAATCCGCAATGAGCAGTTCTTC
>.|TRBV2|few|TRBJ2-3
CTSSGRRFGDTQYF
TGTACCAGCAGTGGAAGGCGATTTGGGGATACGCAGTATTTC
>.|TRBV29-1|few|TRBJ1-1
CSVESPTDSYFF
TGCAGCGTTGAATCCCCGACAGACTCTTATTTCTTT
>.|TRBV5-1|.|TRBJ2-2
CASSLVLAKYTGELFF
TGCGCCAGCAGCTTGGTCTTGGCCAAATACACCGGGGAGCTGTTTTTT
>.|TRBV29-1|few|TRBJ1-1
CSVEGERNTEAFF
TGCAGCGTTGAGGGGGAAAGGAACACTGAAGCTTTCTTT
>.|TRBV4-1|.|TRBJ2-7
CASSHQMLVGQASYEQYF
TGCGCCAGCAGCCACCAAATGTTAGTCGGGCAGGCCTCCTACGAGCAGTACTTC
>TRBD1|TRBV19|.|TRBJ1-5
CASNNRGLQPQHF
TGTGCCAGTAACAACAGGGGTCTGCAGCCCCAGCATTTT
>.|TRBV29-1|.|TRBJ2-7
CSATGVSAYEQYF
TGCAGCGCTACGGGGGTATCGGCCTACGAGCAGTACTTC
>.|TRBV29-1|.|TRBJ2-7
CSVEGVVGGSSYEQYF
TGCAGCGTTGAAGGGGTGGTCGGGGGCAGCTCCTACGAGCAGTACTTC
>TRBD1|TRBV29-1|few|TRBJ2-2
CSVVGGYGGELFF
TGCAGCGTTGTAGGGGGCTATGGCGGGGAGCTGTTTTTT
>.|TRBV20-1|.|TRBJ1-5
CGAKGGGNQPQHF
TGCGGTGCTAAGGGGGGGGGTAATCAGCCCCAGCATTTT
>.|TRBV4-2|.|TRBJ1-4
CASSQGGTSNEKLFF
TGTGCCAGCAGCCAAGGCGGGACGAGCAATGAAAAACTGTTTTTT
>.|TRBV3-1|many|TRBJ1-2
CASSQDPDSYYGYTF
TGTGCCAGCAGCCAAGATCCGGACAGCTACTATGGCTACACCTTC
>TRBD2|TRBV7-2|.|TRBJ2-5
CASSEGLAVQETQYF
TGTGCCAGCAGCGAGGGACTAGCGGTACAAGAGACCCAGTACTTC
>.|TRBV6-1|.|TRBJ2-1
CASSGYFDEQFF
TGTGCCAGCAGTGGGTACTTCGATGAGCAGTTCTTC
>.|TRBV6-6|many|TRBJ1-5
CASSVVLSNQPQHF
TGTGCCAGCTCCGTAGTCCTTAGCAATCAGCCCCAGCATTTT
>.|TRBV5-1|.|TRBJ1-2
CASRSTWVAYGYTF
TGCGCCAGCAGGTCGACATGGGTTGCCTATGGCTACACCTTC
>.|TRBV20-1|few|TRBJ1-1
CSARAQRPEAFF
TGCAGTGCTAGGGCGCAGAGGCCTGAAGCTTTCTTT
>TRBD1|TRBV20-1|.|TRBJ1-1
CSARGQGVYTEAFF
TGCAGTGCGCGAGGACAGGGGGTATACACTGAAGCTTTCTTT
>TRBD2|TRBV24-1|.|TRBJ2-1
CATSDETSGPTQQFF
TGTGCCACCAGTGATGAGACTAGCGGACCGACTCAGCAGTTCTTC
>TRBD1|TRBV27|.|TRBJ2-2
CASSETGSGTGELFF
TGTGCCAGCAGTGAGACAGGGTCGGGAACCGGGGAGCTGTTTTTT
>TRBD1|TRBV9|many|TRBJ1-1
CASSLTGGRNTEAFF
TGTGCCAGCAGCTTGACAGGGGGCAGGAACACTGAAGCTTTCTTT
>.|TRBV7-9|.|TRBJ1-1
CASSLAGPGTEAFF
TGTGCCAGCAGCTTAGCTGGCCCGGGGACTGAAGCTTTCTTT
>.|TRBV2|few|TRBJ1-2
CASSDRLEYGYTF
TGTGCCAGCAGTGACAGGTTGGAGTATGGCTACACCTTC
>TRBD1|TRBV10-3|.|TRBJ2-7
CAIATGQEEQYF
TGTGCCATCGCGACAGGGCAGGAAGAGCAGTACTTC
>.|TRBV20-1|.|TRBJ1-2
CSARNGTPRLSGYTF
TGCAGTGCTAGAAACGGGACACCACGACTATCAGGCTACACCTTC
>.|TRBV14|.|TRBJ1-2
CASSQDRGHYYGYTF
TGTGCCAGCAGCCAAGACAGGGGTCACTACTATGGCTACACCTTC
>TRBD2|TRBV30|.|TRBJ2-3
CAWSLGGRLTDTQYF
TGTGCCTGGAGTCTGGGCGGGAGGCTCACAGATACGCAGTATTTT
>.|TRBV12-3/TRBV12-4|.|TRBJ2-3
CASSLRGSSTDTQYF
TGTGCCAGCAGTTTACGGGGCTCTAGCACAGATACGCAGTATTTT
>.|TRBV6-2/TRBV6-3|.|TRBJ1-2
CASSPDDYGYTF
TGTGCCAGTTCACCGGATGACTATGGCTACACCTTC
>.|TRBV20-1|many|TRBJ1-2
CSAREAIGRGTYTF
TGCAGTGCTAGAGAGGCTATTGGGCGGGGCACCTACACCTTC
>.|TRBV20-1|.|TRBJ1-3
CSALRTSGNTIYF
TGCAGTGCTCTCAGAACCTCTGGAAACACCATATATTTT
>.|TRBV25-1|few|TRBJ1-2
CASSEWTYGDGYTF
TGTGCCAGCAGTGAATGGACGTACGGCGATGGCTACACCTTC
>.|TRBV3-1|.|TRBJ2-1
CASGRTRYNEQFF
TGTGCCAGCGGAAGGACGCGATACAATGAGCAGTTCTTC
>TRBD2|TRBV29-1|few|TRBJ2-2
CSGGPAGGPNENTGELFF
TGCAGCGGGGGCCCAGCGGGAGGGCCAAATGAGAACACCGGGGAGCTGTTTTTT
>TRBD2|TRBV5-1|few|TRBJ2-7
CASSLRSGNYEQYF
TGCGCCAGCAGCTTGAGAAGCGGGAATTACGAGCAGTACTTC
>TRBD2|TRBV19|.|TRBJ2-4
CASSPTSGGPLAKNIQYF
TGTGCCAGTAGTCCGACTAGCGGGGGGCCACTAGCCAAAAACATTCAGTACTTC
>TRBD2|TRBV18|once|TRBJ2-3
CASSPQTSVTDTQYF
TGTGCCAGCTCACCACAGACTAGCGTCACAGATACGCAATATTTT
>TRBD2|TRBV20-1|.|TRBJ2-2
CSARTVAGDGELFF
TGCAGTGCTAGAACAGTGGCGGGAGACGGGGAGCTGTTTTTT
>.|TRBV5-1|few|TRBJ1-6
CASSLGTEWNSPLHF
TGCGCCAGCAGCTTGGGGACAGAATGGAATTCACCCCTCCACTTT
>TRBD1|TRBV3-1|.|TRBJ2-7
CASTSGTAGSREQYF
TGTGCCAGCACCTCGGGGACAGCCGGGTCTAGGGAGCAGTACTTC
>.|TRBV12-3/TRBV12-4|many|TRBJ2-2
CASSLDTGELFF
TGTGCCAGCAGCTTAGACACCGGGGAGCTGTTTTTT
>.|TRBV3-1|.|TRBJ2-2
CASSPLYTGELFF
TGTGCCAGCAGCCCCCTATACACCGGGGAGCTGTTTTTT
>.|TRBV29-1|few|TRBJ2-7
CSVQRTADSYEQYF
TGCAGCGTTCAAAGGACCGCGGACTCCTACGAGCAGTACTTC
>.|TRBV10-1|few|TRBJ1-1
CASSEMSRSTEAFF
TGCGCCAGCAGTGAAATGTCTCGGAGCACTGAAGCTTTCTTT
>.|TRBV25-1|.|TRBJ1-3
CASSAVGNTIYF
TGTGCCAGCAGTGCGGTTGGAAACACCATATATTTT
>.|TRBV7-9|few|TRBJ1-1
CASSLSGLGAFF
TGTGCCAGCAGCTTGTCCGGACTCGGGGCTTTCTTT
>.|TRBV6-5|few|TRBJ1-3
CASSRGLGNTIYF
TGTGCCAGCAGCAGAGGGTTAGGAAACACCATATATTTT
>.|TRBV12-3/TRBV12-4|.|TRBJ2-2
CASRRGPDTGELFF
TGTGCCAGCAGGAGGGGCCCCGACACCGGGGAGCTGTTTTTT
>.|TRBV5-6|.|TRBJ1-2
CASSSWSWVLYGYTF
TGTGCCAGCAGCTCTTGGTCGTGGGTTCTCTATGGCTACACCTTC
>.|TRBV29-1|.|TRBJ1-2
CSVPAQGRSGYTF
TGCAGCGTCCCAGCGCAGGGGAGATCCGGCTACACCTTC
>TRBD2|TRBV20-1|.|TRBJ2-7
CSARVQTSGRAFPYEQYF
TGCAGTGCTAGAGTTCAAACTAGCGGGAGGGCCTTCCCCTACGAGCAGTACTTC
>TRBD2|TRBV20-1|few|TRBJ2-5
CSARSSTGGKETQYF
TGCAGTGCTAGATCCAGCACGGGGGGTAAAGAGACCCAGTACTTC
>.|TRBV7-2|.|TRBJ1-5
CASSWTAVNQPQHF
TGTGCCAGCAGCTGGACAGCGGTCAATCAGCCCCAGCATTTT
>.|TRBV28|.|TRBJ2-7
CASRALYEQYF
TGTGCCAGCAGGGCCCTTTACGAGCAGTACTTC
>TRBD1|TRBV12-3/TRBV12-4|few|TRBJ1-2
CASSDRQGFYGYTF
TGTGCCAGCAGCGATCGACAGGGGTTTTATGGCTACACCTTC
>.|TRBV29-1|few|TRBJ1-1
CSVGKVENTEAFF
TGCAGCGTAGGCAAAGTAGAGAACACTGAAGCTTTCTTT
>.|TRBV2|few|TRBJ2-7
CASSEGSGLATYEQYF
TGTGCCAGCAGTGAAGGATCGGGACTCGCTACCTACGAGCAGTACTTC
>TRBD2|TRBV29-1|many|TRBJ2-7
CSVILAGFSYEQYF
TGCAGCGTCATCTTAGCGGGTTTCTCCTACGAGCAGTACTTC